Within the sample, the clone carrying this T cell receptor (beta chain) is medium-sized. Its antigen is undetermined. Per the original data handling: What underpinned the distant-metastasis classifier for papillary thyroid cancer was the set of CDR3 differences across clinicopathological groups. TCRdb re-called the PCR reads through MiXCR. The V and J calls and clone size are TCRdb's, not the authors'. Of 25,000 to 30,000 clones listed, around 3.5% are singletons. Each patient went into thyroid surgery without having received any treatment. These data belong to a study of metastatic and nonmetastatic thyroid tumors. Study-level information: Samples came from malignant and benign thyroid patients, and repertoires were compared across blood and tumor or nodule tissue. General study points: Reportedly, malignant thyroid tumors had significantly higher TCR beta diversity than benign nodules, in blood and tumor.

Deletions cut 1 base from V and 6 bases from J, with 7 bases between. CDR3 length: 14 amino acids. This clonotype originated in a male donor with papillary thyroid cancer or a benign thyroid nodule (not recorded which). Some clones in this sample may be carry-over from other donors' samples. The chain couples TRBV12-3 or TRBV12-4 to TRBJ1-6; D is unclear. Sequences were obtained from blood. The CDR3 region is CASSLGGFNSPLHF. Here the CDR3 DNA reads TGTGCCAGCAGTTTAGGGGGTTTTAATTCACCCCTCCACTTT.